This T cell receptor (beta chain) was sequenced during a study of blood T cell repertoires in COVID-19. Looking at the study overall: Acute-phase and convalescent COVID-19 samples originated in the United States, Italy and Spain. Sample material is recorded as cDNA or gDNA derived from T cells, B-cell-depleted T cells, or PBMCs.

Per the original data handling: From reference gene primer amplification, estimates of nucleated cell counts were derived. Sequencing used immunoSEQ multiplex PCR; TCRdb keeps in-frame clones, though not all of them. The V and J calls and clone size are taken from that table; D and trimming were inferred from the DNA. The data show 95,000 to 110,000 clones, almost 90% seen once. J lost 4 bases, V lost 0 bases, and 12 bases had no gene match. Germline-derived CDR1 and CDR2 are LGHDT and YNNKEL (reference sequence). The length of the CDR3 is 17 residues. J is TRBJ2-7 and V is TRBV3-1 (or the pseudogene TRBV3-2), with TRBD2 matching over 7 bases. This clonotype originated in a human donor in a cohort sampled during active COVID-19. The sequenced sample consisted of peripheral blood. The CDR3 nucleotides read TGTGCCAGCAGCCAAGATCGAGTTGCGGGAGCGAGATACGAGCAGTACTTC. Protein: CASSQDRVAGARYEQYF.